A selection of T cell receptor beta chains follows, all from one sample in a study of long-term antiretroviral therapy in people with HIV. The repertoire was sequenced with immunoSEQ multiplex PCR; TCRdb's copy has only in-frame clones and lacks some. This sample carries fewer than 30,000 clones, roughly 83% of them seen once, and the ten largest clones take roughly a tenth. The sample consisted of unsorted PBMCs, taken almost 2.9 years after starting antiretroviral therapy. The receptors shown here come from a man aged 25-40 years with HIV. CDR3s include the opening cysteine and the closing phenylalanine or tryptophan. The D gene is left open where the match is weak. Size is omitted from some rows. Given values are once, few, many or a class for expanded clones.

V	size	D	J	DNA	CDR3
TRBV6-5	NA	TRBD1	TRBJ2-7	TGTGCCAGCAGTTATCCTGGACAGGGAGGCGAGCAGTACTTC	CASSYPGQGGEQYF
TRBV19	NA	NA	TRBJ2-3	TGTGCCAGTAGTATCGATGGCACAGATACGCAGTATTTT	CASSIDGTDTQYF
TRBV29-1	NA	TRBD2	TRBJ2-3	TGCAGCGTTGAAATTAGCGGGGACCCCACAGATACGCAGTATTTT	CSVEISGDPTDTQYF
TRBV6-6	NA	TRBD1	TRBJ2-1	TGTGCCAGCATGGTAGGGGGCTGGAATGAGCAGTTCTTC	CASMVGGWNEQFF
TRBV5-1	NA	NA	TRBJ2-3	TGCGCCAGCAGCTTGGGGGACGTCACAGATACGCAGTATTTT	CASSLGDVTDTQYF
TRBV2	few	NA	TRBJ2-7	TGTGCCAGCAGTGTAGCCTACGAGCAGTACTTC	CASSVAYEQYF
TRBV6-6	NA	TRBD1	TRBJ1-3	TGTGCCAGCAGAGACAGGGAACGCTCTGGAAACACCATATATTTT	CASRDRERSGNTIYF
TRBV7-8	NA	NA	TRBJ2-7	TGTGCCAGCAGCCCCAGGGAGTCCCTCTCCTACGAGCAGTACTTC	CASSPRESLSYEQYF
TRBV7-2	NA	TRBD2	TRBJ2-7	TGTGCCAGCAGCTCCCGACTAGCTGAGGGCTACGAGCAGTACTTC	CASSSRLAEGYEQYF
TRBV30	NA	NA	TRBJ2-5	TGTGCCTGGAGTGTAAACATAAAAGAGACCCAGTACTTC	CAWSVNIKETQYF
TRBV18	NA	TRBD2	TRBJ2-1	TGTGCCAGCTCACCCTCGACCATAGCGGGGATTTACAATGAGCAGTTCTTC	CASSPSTIAGIYNEQFF
TRBV5-8	medium-sized	TRBD1	TRBJ1-5	TGTGCCAGCAGCTTACAGGGGTTTAGCAATCAGCCCCAGCATTTT	CASSLQGFSNQPQHF
TRBV4-1	NA	NA	TRBJ2-1	TGCGCCAGCAGCCAAGATCCGGGGGCCGCTAGGGAAGAGCAGTTCTTC	CASSQDPGAAREEQFF
TRBV11-2	NA	NA	TRBJ1-5	TGTGCCAGCAGCTTAGATCCTATTCAGCCCCAGCATTTT	CASSLDPIQPQHF
TRBV19	NA	NA	TRBJ2-7	TGTGCCAGTAGTATAGGGGGGCGCGAGCAGTACTTC	CASSIGGREQYF
TRBV7-2	NA	NA	TRBJ2-5	TGTGCCAGCAGCTTAGTACCGGAGACCCAGTACTTC	CASSLVPETQYF
TRBV11-3	NA	NA	TRBJ2-1	TGTGCCAGCAGCTTAGAAAATGAGCAGTTCTTC	CASSLENEQFF
TRBV27	NA	TRBD1	TRBJ2-3	TGTGCCAGCAGTCCCCAGGGGGCGCGGTCCTTAGGAACAGATACGCAGTATTTT	CASSPQGARSLGTDTQYF
TRBV27	NA	NA	TRBJ1-1	TGTGCCAGCACCCCAAGGGGACGGGTGAACACTGAAGCTTTCTTT	CASTPRGRVNTEAFF
TRBV4-2	NA	NA	TRBJ1-2	TGTGCCAGCAGCCCTCAGCGTCCTAACTATGGCTACACCTTC	CASSPQRPNYGYTF
TRBV25-1	NA	NA	TRBJ1-5	TGTGCCAGCAGTGAGGGGTCTATAAATCAGCCCCAGCATTTT	CASSEGSINQPQHF
TRBV7-9	once	TRBD1	TRBJ2-3	TGTGCCAGCAGGCCTGGGACAGGGAACTCTCATAGCACAGATACGCAGTATTTT	CASRPGTGNSHSTDTQYF
TRBV11-2	NA	TRBD2	TRBJ2-7	TGTGCCAGCAGCTTAAGCGCGGGAGGTCAGCGGGAGCAGTACTTC	CASSLSAGGQREQYF
TRBV19	NA	NA	TRBJ1-6	TGTGCCAGACCCCAATTGTGGCCCCTCCACTTT	CARPQLWPLHF
TRBV6-1	NA	TRBD1	TRBJ1-2	TGTGCCAGCAGTGAGACTTTGGACAGGGTAGGCTATGGCTACACCTTC	CASSETLDRVGYGYTF
TRBV15	once	NA	TRBJ2-6	TGTGCCACCTGGGGCCCGGGCTTTGGGGCCAACGTCCTGACTTTC	CATWGPGFGANVLTF
TRBV7-8	once	NA	TRBJ2-3	TGTGCCAGCAGCTTAGCGCGTACAGGGAGGGCAGATACGCAGTATTTT	CASSLARTGRADTQYF
TRBV6-6	once	NA	TRBJ1-2	TGTGCCAGCAGTTACTCCCCAGGGCCCCTTAACTATGGCTACACCTTC	CASSYSPGPLNYGYTF
TRBV14	once	NA	TRBJ2-2	TGTGCCAGCAGCCAAGATACGGGACGGATCACCGGGGAGCTGTTTTTT	CASSQDTGRITGELFF
TRBV7-9	NA	NA	TRBJ2-6	TGTGCCAGCAGTCGAGGGGTTTCTGGGGCCAACGTCCTGACTTTC	CASSRGVSGANVLTF
TRBV19	NA	NA	TRBJ2-7	TGTGCCAGTAGTGCCGGGGCAGGGTGGTCCTACGAGCAGTACTTC	CASSAGAGWSYEQYF
TRBV5-6	once	NA	TRBJ1-4	TGTGCCAGCAGCTTGCCCGGCATGACAACTAATGAAAAACTGTTTTTT	CASSLPGMTTNEKLFF
TRBV9	NA	TRBD1	TRBJ1-1	TGTGCCAGCAGCGTAGGGGACAGGGGAGCTGAAGCTTTCTTT	CASSVGDRGAEAFF
TRBV6-1	NA	NA	TRBJ2-7	TGTGCCAGCAGTGGGACGGCCGGTCCCTCCTACGAGCAGTACTTC	CASSGTAGPSYEQYF
TRBV7-9	NA	NA	TRBJ1-2	TGTGCCAGCGGGTCATATGGCTACACCTTC	CASGSYGYTF
TRBV18	NA	NA	TRBJ2-7	TGTGCCAGCTCACTCGGGGCTTTGGGCTACGAGCAGTACTTC	CASSLGALGYEQYF
TRBV29-1	NA	TRBD1	TRBJ1-4	TGCAGCGTTCCAGGGGGAACTAATGAAAAACTGTTTTTT	CSVPGGTNEKLFF
TRBV7-9	NA	NA	TRBJ2-7	TGTGCCAGCAGCTTAGGTGTAGGAGGCGCAGGGGTCTACGAGCAGTACTTC	CASSLGVGGAGVYEQYF
TRBV15	NA	NA	TRBJ1-1	TGTGCCACCAGCAGAGAAGGGAGAAACACTGAAGCTTTCTTT	CATSREGRNTEAFF
TRBV11-2	NA	NA	TRBJ2-2	TGTGCCAGCAGCTTCCCCCGGGGAGAAGCGAACACCGGGGAGCTGTTTTTT	CASSFPRGEANTGELFF
TRBV15	NA	NA	TRBJ1-4	TGTGCCACCAGCAGAGATCCTCTCTCCGGTCTATACGAAAAACTGTTTTTT	CATSRDPLSGLYEKLFF
TRBV25-1	NA	NA	TRBJ1-2	TGTGCCAGCAGTGGCCAGCTCTATGGCTACACCTTC	CASSGQLYGYTF
TRBV5-6	NA	NA	TRBJ2-5	TGTGCCAGCAGCTTGGCGGGGGTTGAGACCCAGTACTTC	CASSLAGVETQYF
TRBV7-7	NA	TRBD2	TRBJ2-3	TGTGCTAGCAGCCCATCTAGCGGGGTTACAGATACGCAGTATTTT	CASSPSSGVTDTQYF
TRBV6-5	NA	TRBD1	TRBJ2-5	TGTGCCAGCAGCCAAACTCAGGGGGCGGGGGAGACCCAGTACTTC	CASSQTQGAGETQYF
TRBV6-1	NA	NA	TRBJ1-3	TGTGCCAGCAGTGCCTCGGGACCCGGGACTGGAAACACCATATATTTT	CASSASGPGTGNTIYF
TRBV6-5	once	NA	TRBJ2-3	TGTGCCAGCAGGAAAAGAGATACGCAGTATTTT	CASRKRDTQYF
TRBV5-6	NA	NA	TRBJ1-1	TGTGCCAGCAGCTTTCTCAAGCTGGACACTGAAGCTTTCTTT	CASSFLKLDTEAFF
TRBV11-2	NA	NA	TRBJ2-3	TGTGCCAGCACCTGGCAGGGGACGACAGATACGCAGTATTTT	CASTWQGTTDTQYF
TRBV6-5	NA	NA	TRBJ1-5	TGTGCCAGCAGTTACCCCCGTGGGCCCCAGCATTTT	CASSYPRGPQHF
TRBV2	NA	NA	TRBJ1-5	TGTGCCAGCAGTGAAGAAGGGGCAGGCAGTCAGCCCCAGCATTTT	CASSEEGAGSQPQHF
TRBV5-1	NA	TRBD1	TRBJ2-7	TGCGCCAGCAGCTCGACAGGGATAGGGTCCTACGAGCAGTACTTC	CASSSTGIGSYEQYF
TRBV21-1	NA	NA	TRBJ2-7	TGTGCCAGCAGCAAAGGTACGAGTTTTGACAGGACGACCGGCTACGAGCAGTACTTC	CASSKGTSFDRTTGYEQYF
TRBV6-5	NA	NA	TRBJ2-2	TGTGCCAGCAGTTACTCAGGGACCGGTCTGTTTTTT	CASSYSGTGLFF